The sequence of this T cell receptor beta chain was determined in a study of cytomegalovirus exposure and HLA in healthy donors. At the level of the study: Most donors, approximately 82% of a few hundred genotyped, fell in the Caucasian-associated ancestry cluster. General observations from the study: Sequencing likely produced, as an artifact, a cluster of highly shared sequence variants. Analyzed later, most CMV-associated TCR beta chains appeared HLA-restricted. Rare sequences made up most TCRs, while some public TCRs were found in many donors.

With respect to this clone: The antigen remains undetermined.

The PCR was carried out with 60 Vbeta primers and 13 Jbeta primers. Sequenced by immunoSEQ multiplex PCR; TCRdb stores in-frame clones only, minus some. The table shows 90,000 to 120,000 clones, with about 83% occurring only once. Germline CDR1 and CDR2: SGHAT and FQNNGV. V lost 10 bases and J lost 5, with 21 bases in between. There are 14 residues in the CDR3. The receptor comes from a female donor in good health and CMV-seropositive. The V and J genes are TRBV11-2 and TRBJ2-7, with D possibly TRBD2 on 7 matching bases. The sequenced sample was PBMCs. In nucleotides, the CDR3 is TGTGCCACCCAGAGGGTCGGCGGGGGCGACGAGCAGTACTTC. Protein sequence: CATQRVGGGDEQYF.